This T cell receptor beta chain was captured by sequencing in a study of neoadjuvant anti-PD-1 for oral cavity cancer (dated by TCRdb to the early 2020s). For context, the study as a whole: Patients mostly received three to four biweekly doses of nivolumab at 3 mg/kg before curative-intent surgical resection. A fourth nivolumab dose was given around day 43 to patients without progression, and definitive surgical resection was performed in those patients on days 50-56. Under RECIST 1.1, patients with complete response, partial response or stable disease were classed as responders, and patients with progression were classed as non-responders. The parent correlative cohort had 11 to 12 patients and a response rate of 33%.

V loses 4 bases, J loses 10 bases, and the germline ends lie 19 bases apart. Reading from cysteine to phenylalanine, the CDR3 counts 13 amino acids. The retained sequence is limited to the CDR3, 39 bases, with the frame set at the first base. Based on the germline V gene (reference sequence), the CDR1 and CDR2 sequences are GTSNPN and SVGIG. Sample time point, as interpreted from the label and publication: before neoadjuvant nivolumab. Patients had been newly diagnosed with stage II-IVA oral cavity squamous cell carcinoma, and no prior systemic or radiation treatment had been given to the patients. The cohort was made up of patients with locally advanced, HPV-negative oral cavity squamous cell carcinoma. Peripheral blood mononuclear cells were analyzed directly and were not maintained or expanded in culture. Samples came from a longitudinal correlative study of a single-arm phase II trial of neoadjuvant nivolumab in oral cavity squamous cell carcinoma. Genomic DNA-based TCRbeta sequencing was performed on subject-matched pre- and post-treatment PBMCs and tumors from three responders and three non-responders. Peripheral blood mononuclear cells were collected before nivolumab treatment and were collected again after treatment, at the time of surgery. Genomic DNA was isolated from PBMCs using the Maxwell RSC DNA from Cells kit.

Concerning this clone itself: Its antigen has not been determined. Base qualities are missing; no much larger clone stands one base away.

PBMC libraries used mostly approximately 500 ng of input genomic DNA for deep sequencing, with six replicates per sample. The immunoSEQ hsTCRbeta kit was used to prepare TCRbeta libraries according to the manufacturer's instructions. The finished libraries were brought together in one pool at 2.5 to 3 nM, which was then read using an Illumina NovaSeq 6000 S4 flow cell. The authors processed their data as follows. The immunoSEQ Analyzer was used for raw data preprocessing and quality control. The analysis was restricted to productive rearrangements, with each unique CDR3 amino acid sequence defining a clonotype. Repertoire clonality was estimated as the Gini-Simpson index, computed with the R package tcR. Student's t test was used to compare Gini indices, and Pearson correlation was used to assess associations with tumor size change. TCRdb holds this immuneACCESS table with in-frame rearrangements only. Some clones are missing; in checked studies, unresolved V genes explain under half, and the rest has no known cause. V and J calls and clone size are given by that table; D and trimming were obtained from the DNA. This sample has approximately 16,000 clones in its table, and 65% to 70% of those were observed once. The ten most abundant clones make up about 2.7% of the sample.

What the work shows at the level of the full study, not this receptor alone: Higher pretreatment blood Treg/Th17 ratios correlated with higher pretreatment blood TCRbeta clonality and lower post-treatment tumor TCRbeta clonality. The TCR analyses had only a few patients in each response group, and the authors called for validation in larger cohorts. Within PBMCs, T cell clonality (Gini index) was significantly higher in non-responders than responders after neoadjuvant nivolumab.

The chain is made from TRBV30 and TRBJ1-1; the D gene is perhaps TRBD1, from 5 matching bases. The material sequenced was PBMCs, taken before nivolumab (anti-PD-1) treatment. The source is a person aged 35-79 years with oral cavity squamous cell carcinoma. This receptor carries the CDR3 CAWTPGSQNLAFF. The DNA sequence is as follows: TGTGCCTGGACCCCAGGGTCCCAGAATTTAGCTTTCTTT.